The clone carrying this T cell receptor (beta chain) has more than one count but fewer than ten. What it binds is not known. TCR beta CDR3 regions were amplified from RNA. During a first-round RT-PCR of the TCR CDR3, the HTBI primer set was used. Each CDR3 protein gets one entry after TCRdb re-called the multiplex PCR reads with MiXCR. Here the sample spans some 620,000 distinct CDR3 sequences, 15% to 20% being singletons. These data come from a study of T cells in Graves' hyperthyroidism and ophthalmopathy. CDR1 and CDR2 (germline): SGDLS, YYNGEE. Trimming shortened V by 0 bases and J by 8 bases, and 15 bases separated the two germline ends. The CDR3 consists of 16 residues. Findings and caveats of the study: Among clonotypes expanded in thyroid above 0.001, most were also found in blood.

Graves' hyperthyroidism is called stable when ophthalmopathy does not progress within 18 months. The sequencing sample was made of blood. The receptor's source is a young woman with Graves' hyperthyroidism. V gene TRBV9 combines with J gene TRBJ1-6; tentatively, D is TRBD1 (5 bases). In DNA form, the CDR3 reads TGTGCCAGCAGCGTAGCCGCGGCGTTAGGGGATTCACCCCTCCACTTT. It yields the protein CASSVAAALGDSPLHF.